These T cell receptor beta chains were read from a single sample in a study of shared clonotypes between healthy human individuals. TCRdb's table, derived via immunoSEQ multiplex PCR, lists solely in-frame clones and lacks some. Among roughly 2 million clones listed, roughly 95% were seen once. The sample consisted of naive CD4+ T cells sorted from blood. Receptor source: a man in his late teens or twenties in good health. CDR3s include the opening cysteine and the closing phenylalanine or tryptophan. D genes are given only for firm matches.

TRBD2 | TRBV10-3 | CAIMAGGASETQYF
TRBD1 | TRBV27 | CASSSYALDRGHGYTF
. | TRBV9 | CASSVALAFDYNEQFF
. | TRBV5-4 | CASSLGGARGQPQHF
. | TRBV11-2 | CASSPVFYGYTF
. | TRBV7-2 | CASSLESSAPETQYF
. | TRBV9 | CASSVTDSSYNSPLHF
. | TRBV21-1 | CASKGHNQPQHF
. | TRBV25-1 | CASSATGNTEAFF
. | TRBV7-9 | CASSLGPQGIGETQYF
. | TRBV7-6 | CASSIRWGDTQYF
. | TRBV7-9 | CASSFAGPNTGELFF
. | TRBV27 | CASTLAQRAYNSPLHF
. | TRBV6-1 | CASSERPMREQYF
. | TRBV27 | CASSFEGSYNEQFF
. | TRBV6-1 | CASSVTTGAESYEQYF
. | TRBV6-1 | CASGAGDANYGYTF
. | TRBV1 | CTSSQDGTVNTEAFF
. | TRBV23-1 | CAGLRTQYF
. | TRBV11-2 | CASSLETGSSYEQYF
. | TRBV27 | CASSFHGRTYEQYF
. | TRBV27 | CASLSIGGVRYNEQFF
TRBD1 | TRBV28 | CASSLRQGAGEQYF
TRBD1 | TRBV7-9 | CASSSGQLGQPQHF
. | TRBV10-3 | CAIGQGGETQYF
TRBD2 | TRBV6-5 | CASSYGGGVGVYEQYF